These 25 T cell receptor beta chains share one sample of origin, sequenced in a study of T cell responses to AZD1222 COVID-19 vaccine. Clones were sequenced by immunoSEQ multiplex PCR, and TCRdb holds only the in-frame ones, with some missing. The sample consists of approximately 77,000 clones, roughly 90% of them appearing once. Specimen: peripheral blood, collected 28 days after the second AZD1222 dose. The receptors derive from an adult who received the AZD1222 COVID-19 vaccine.

V and J are TRBV28 and TRBJ1-2; D is unresolved. Germline CDR1 is MDHEN and CDR2 is SYDVKM. The V and J ends lost 5 bases and 6 bases respectively, with 10 bases between them. This CDR3 contains 12 residues. The CDR3 loop reads CASSPRNDGYTF. The CDR3 bases are TGTGCCAGCAGTCCACGAAACGATGGCTACACCTTC.

V usage is TRBV10-3 and J usage is TRBJ2-1; a possible D gene is TRBD1 (6 bases). The CDR3 length is 12 residues. Germline lookup yields CDR1 ENHRY and CDR2 SYGVKD. The V gene lost 3 bases and the J gene lost 13 bases, with 13 bases spanning the gap. Written as DNA, the CDR3 is TGTGCCATCAGTGACCCAGGACAGCGACAGTTCTTC. Protein product: CAISDPGQRQFF.

This chain connects TRBV28 to TRBJ1-5; D is uncertain. The V end lost 3 bases, the J end lost 5 bases, and 20 bases lay between the germline ends. This CDR3 is 17 amino acids long. The germline gives CDR1 MDHEN, CDR2 SYDVKM. CDR3 protein: CASSFSLVADVDQPQHF. CDR3 DNA: TGTGCCAGCAGTTTTAGTCTAGTGGCGGATGTCGATCAGCCCCAGCATTTT.

V and J are TRBV25-1 and TRBJ1-5; 7 bases are shared with TRBD1. Germline assignment: CDR1 MGHDK and CDR2 SYGVNS. The CDR3 totals 16 residues. Trimming took 7 bases from V and 0 from J; bases not matched to a gene: 9. The DNA of the CDR3 is TGTGCCAGCACCCTTTGGGACAGCAATAGCAATCAGCCCCAGCATTTT. Translation gives CASTLWDSNSNQPQHF. The whole variable domain, filled in from reference TRBV25-1 and TRBJ1-5, reads EADIYQTPRYLVIGTGKKITLECSQTMGHDKMYWYQQDPGMELHLIHYSYGVNSTEKGDLSSESTVSRIRTEHFPLTLESARPSHTSQYLCASTLWDSNSNQPQHFGDGTRLSIL.

J is TRBJ2-7 and V is TRBV18, with 10 bases matching TRBD2. Germline CDR1 reads KGHSH; CDR2 reads LQKENI. The CDR3 is 16 amino acids. V dropped 2 bases and J dropped 2; count of bases not matched to a gene: 6. CDR3 bases: TGTGCCAGCTCACCATCTCTCACTAGCGGGGCCTACGAGCAGTACTTC. This encodes CASSPSLTSGAYEQYF.

The chain joins TRBV6-2 or TRBV6-3 to TRBJ2-1, with TRBD1 as a possible D gene (5 bases). Per the germline V gene, CDR1 is MNHEY and CDR2 is SVGEGT. Trimming shortened V by 6 bases and J by 9 bases, and 18 bases separated the two germline ends. The CDR3 consists of 14 residues. CDR3 bases: TGTGCCAGCAGCCCACTTAGGGGATCCGGTGAGCAGTTCTTC. This encodes CASSPLRGSGEQFF.

V is TRBV5-5 and J is TRBJ1-1; 7 bases agree with TRBD1. Germline values: CDR1 SGHKS, CDR2 YYEKEE (reference sequence). The ends lost 4 bases at V and 4 bases at J; junction bases unmatched: 4. The CDR3 spans 13 residues. DNA for the CDR3: TGTGCCAGCAGCGTAACAGGGGCCACTGAAGCTTTCTTT. Its protein product is CASSVTGATEAFF.

The V and J genes are TRBV5-1 and TRBJ2-7, with 9 positions matching TRBD2. V lost 4 bases to trimming and J lost 2 bases; unmatched junction nucleotides: 7. The CDR3 length is 15 residues. Germline V CDR1 and CDR2: SGHRS, YFSETQ. In DNA form, the CDR3 reads TGCGCCAGCAGCGACGGGACTAGCAGGGCCTACGAGCAGTACTTC. Translated, it gives CASSDGTSRAYEQYF.

The chain has TRBV5-1 and TRBJ1-2; D ambiguous. Germline loops: CDR1 SGHRS, CDR2 YFSETQ. This CDR3 contains 13 residues. V was cut by 0 bases and J by 4 bases, with 7 bases left in between. Here the CDR3 reads CASSLDGGYGYTF. DNA of the CDR3: TGCGCCAGCAGCTTGGACGGAGGCTATGGCTACACCTTC.

In DNA form, the CDR3 reads TGTGCCAGCAGCATACTAGCTGTAGGTACCTACGAGCAGTACTTC. Its protein is CASSILAVGTYEQYF. V and J are TRBV11-2 and TRBJ2-7; D possibly corresponds to TRBD2 (6 bases). There are 15 residues in the CDR3. Between the trimmed V and J ends, which lost 5 bases and 2 bases, there was a span of 16 bases. Germline V CDR1 and CDR2: SGHAT, FQNNGV. The full variable domain, with the rest looked up from reference TRBV11-2 and TRBJ2-7, is EAGVAQSPRYKIIEKRQSVAFWCNPISGHATLYWYQQILGQGPKLLIQFQNNGVVDDSQLPKDRFSAERLKGVDSTLKIQPAKLEDSAVYLCASSILAVGTYEQYFGPGTRLTVT.

This rearrangement joins TRBV5-8 to TRBJ1-5; D call uncertain. Trimming removed 3 bases from V and 3 bases from J, with 10 bases in between. The CDR3 sequence is 14 residues long. CDR1 and CDR2 from the germline V gene are SGHTS and YDEGEE. CDR3 amino acids: CASSWNNANQPQHF. DNA of the CDR3: TGTGCCAGCAGCTGGAACAATGCCAATCAGCCCCAGCATTTT.

With regard to this clone: It is unclear where the CDR3 begins or ends on the DNA, so no DNA is shown, and the CDR3 is as TCRdb lists it. This chain's CDR3 is CASSSGQGANYGYTF. V and J are TRBV28 and TRBJ1-2. The CDR3 is 15 amino acids in total, end residues counted. Germline CDR1 and CDR2: MDHEN and SYDVKM.

The chain has TRBV2 and TRBJ1-6, with D tentatively TRBD1 (6 bases). The CDR3 runs to 14 residues. V was trimmed by 4 bases and J by 10 bases, leaving 14 bases between them. Per germline, CDR1 SNHLY and CDR2 FYNNEI. The CDR3: CASSAGTTGSPLHF. CDR3 in DNA: TGTGCCAGCAGTGCGGGGACAACAGGCTCACCCCTCCACTTT.

The chain carries TRBV4-2 and TRBJ1-1; D call uncertain. CDR1 and CDR2 (germline): LGHNA, YNFKEQ. The CDR3 loop spans 15 amino acids. Trimming took off 0 bases at V and 4 bases at J, with 12 bases between the two ends. The CDR3 loop reads CASSQDEGFFTEAFF. CDR3 in DNA: TGTGCCAGCAGCCAAGATGAGGGATTCTTCACTGAAGCTTTCTTT.

V gene TRBV12-5 combines with J gene TRBJ1-1; D remains unclear. The CDR3 is 17 residues long. Trimming took 4 bases from V and 13 from J, leaving 31 bases between them. The V gene's germline CDR1 is LGHNT and CDR2 FRNRAP. The chain's CDR3 is CASGSPPDIHVEGLGFF. The CDR3 coding sequence is TGTGCTAGTGGTTCCCCCCCTGACATTCACGTTGAAGGGTTGGGTTTCTTT.

This clone was seen more than once but under ten times. The gene calls are TRBV7-9 and TRBJ1-4, with D possibly TRBD1 on 5 matching bases. CDR1 SEHNR and CDR2 FQNEAQ come from the germline V gene (reference sequence). V was cut by 2 bases and J by 8 bases, with 18 bases left in between. The CDR3 is 16 amino acids. CDR3 amino acids: CASSLPPPGVGEKLFF. The CDR3 DNA is TGTGCCAGCAGCTTACCACCGCCGGGGGTGGGGGAAAAACTGTTTTTT.

This clone was recorded only once. V and J are TRBV11-2 and TRBJ1-2, with 7 bases matching TRBD1. The germline gives CDR1 SGHAT, CDR2 FQNNGV. This CDR3 has 16 amino acids. The J segment lost 7 bases and the V segment lost 0 bases, leaving 11 bases of the junction unmatched. The CDR3 region is CASSLDLVGTDGGYTF. The CDR3 DNA reads as TGTGCCAGCAGCTTAGATTTAGTTGGGACAGATGGTGGCTACACCTTC.

The rearrangement links TRBV7-2 to TRBJ1-1; 7 bases fit TRBD1. Germline CDR1 reads SGHTA; CDR2 reads FQGNSA. V lost 8 bases, J lost 4 bases, and 13 bases stayed unmatched. The CDR3 length is 15 residues. In DNA, the CDR3 is TGTGCCAGCGCTCAGGGGGATTGGGTTGGCACTGAAGCTTTCTTT. Amino acid sequence: CASAQGDWVGTEAFF.

V usage is TRBV10-2 and J usage is TRBJ2-2; weak D call: TRBD1 (5 bases). Trimming stripped 7 bases from V and 2 bases from J, with 8 bases between. The CDR3 consists of 13 residues. The germline V gene encodes CDR1 WSHSY and CDR2 SAAADI. CDR3 bases: TGCGCCAGCATGGACATCAACACCGGGGAGCTGTTTTTT. This codes for CASMDINTGELFF.

J is TRBJ2-7 and V is TRBV5-1; the D is unclear. Germline assignment: CDR1 SGHRS and CDR2 YFSETQ. CDR3 length: 14 residues. V dropped 3 bases and J dropped 3 bases, with 13 bases sitting between them. CDR3 sequence (DNA): TGCGCCAGCAGCTCGGCCAAACAGTACTACGAGCAGTACTTC. This encodes CASSSAKQYYEQYF.

This clone appeared once. V is TRBV6-5 and J is TRBJ1-4; 10 bases line up with TRBD1. The ends lost 6 bases at V and 5 bases at J; junction bases unmatched: 0. The CDR3 sequence is 13 residues long. CDR1 and CDR2 from the germline V gene are MNHEY and SVGAGI. The CDR3 loop is CASRGQGNEKLFF. In DNA form, the CDR3 reads TGTGCCAGCAGGGGACAGGGGAATGAAAAACTGTTTTTT.

The chain uses TRBV7-6 and TRBJ2-2; tentative D call: TRBD2 (6 bases). CDR3 length: 16 amino acids. V lost 1 base, J lost 1 base, and 10 bases lay in between. The V gene's germline CDR1 is SGHVS and CDR2 FNYEAQ. The chain's CDR3 is CASSLGWGVNTGELFF. For the CDR3, the DNA is TGTGCCAGCAGCTTAGGATGGGGGGTGAACACCGGGGAGCTGTTTTTT.

The V gene is TRBV2, the J gene TRBJ1-1; D may be TRBD1 (5 bases). This CDR3 spans 13 amino acids. From germline, CDR1 is SNHLY and CDR2 FYNNEI. The V and J ends lost 2 bases and 4 bases respectively, with 8 bases between them. CDR3 sequence (DNA): TGTGCCAGCAGTGAACGGACAAGCACTGAAGCTTTCTTT. Protein: CASSERTSTEAFF.

The chain is built from TRBV7-6 and TRBJ1-1; 8 nucleotides agree with TRBD1. The CDR3 totals 16 residues. The germline V gene has CDR1 SGHVS and CDR2 FNYEAQ. Trimming took 4 bases from V and 1 from J; bases not matched to a gene: 8. The chain's CDR3 is CASSSRTGYGNTEAFF. The DNA for the CDR3 is TGTGCCAGCAGCTCCCGGACAGGGTATGGGAACACTGAAGCTTTCTTT.

V gene TRBV29-1 combines with J gene TRBJ2-4; 13 bases match TRBD2. The CDR3 is 18 residues long. Trimming took 3 bases from V and 1 from J; bases not matched to a gene: 9. The germline CDR1 and CDR2 sequences are SQVTM and ANQGSEA. The CDR3 DNA reads as TGCAGCGTTGAGGGCGTAACTAGCGGGAGGGTTGCCAAAAACATTCAGTACTTC. Encoded protein: CSVEGVTSGRVAKNIQYF.